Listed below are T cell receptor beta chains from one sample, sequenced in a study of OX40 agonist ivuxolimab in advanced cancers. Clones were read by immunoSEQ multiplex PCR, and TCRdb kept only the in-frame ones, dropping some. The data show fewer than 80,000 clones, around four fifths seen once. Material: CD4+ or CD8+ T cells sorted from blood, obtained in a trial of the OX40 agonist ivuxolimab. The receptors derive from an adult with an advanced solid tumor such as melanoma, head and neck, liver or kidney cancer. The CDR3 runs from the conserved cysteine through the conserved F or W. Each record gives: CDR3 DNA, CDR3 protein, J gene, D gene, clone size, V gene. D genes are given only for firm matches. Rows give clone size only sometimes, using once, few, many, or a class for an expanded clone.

TGTGCCAGCAGCTTAACCAGCGGGTCCTACAATGAGCAGTTCTTC | CASSLTSGSYNEQFF | TRBJ2-1 | NA | NA | TRBV5-5
TGTGCCAGCAGCTGGAAGGCCTACACAGATACGCAGTATTTT | CASSWKAYTDTQYF | TRBJ2-3 | NA | once | TRBV7-2
TGTGCCAGCAGTTACTTAGCAGGGAACACTGAAGCTTTCTTT | CASSYLAGNTEAFF | TRBJ1-1 | NA | NA | TRBV6-6
TGTGCCAGCAGCCAAGACTACCTGAACACCGGGGAGCTGTTTTTT | CASSQDYLNTGELFF | TRBJ2-2 | NA | NA | TRBV7-9
TGTGCCACCAGTGAGGCGGGACGACACAATGAGCAGTTCTTC | CATSEAGRHNEQFF | TRBJ2-1 | NA | NA | TRBV10-3
TGTGCCAGCAGCTTGCAGGGACTAGCGGGAGGCTCCTACAATGAGCAGTTCTTC | CASSLQGLAGGSYNEQFF | TRBJ2-1 | TRBD2 | NA | TRBV5-8
TGCGCCAGCAGCCAAGTCCGGGACTACAATGAGCAGTTCTTC | CASSQVRDYNEQFF | TRBJ2-1 | NA | NA | TRBV4-1
TGTGCCAGCAGTTGGGATTACAATGAGCAGTTCTTC | CASSWDYNEQFF | TRBJ2-1 | NA | NA | TRBV28
TGCGCCAGCAGTGAGCCTGAGGGGGGAGATACGCAGTATTTT | CASSEPEGGDTQYF | TRBJ2-3 | NA | NA | TRBV10-1
TGTGCCAGCAGCCAGTGGAGCGCGCGGGGCTACGAGCAGTACTTC | CASSQWSARGYEQYF | TRBJ2-7 | NA | NA | TRBV14
TGTGCCAGCAGCAGGACTAGCGGGGGTATCGGGAGCACAGATACGCAGTATTTT | CASSRTSGGIGSTDTQYF | TRBJ2-3 | TRBD2 | NA | TRBV5-6
TGTGCCAGTAGTGGCCCATCTGAGGGACTAGCGGGAGACAATGAGCAGTTCTTC | CASSGPSEGLAGDNEQFF | TRBJ2-1 | TRBD2 | NA | TRBV19
TGTGCCAGCACTGAGACAGGGAACACTGAAGCTTTCTTT | CASTETGNTEAFF | TRBJ1-1 | NA | NA | TRBV6-1
TGTGCCAGCAGCTTAGTTTCCAGGACAGAGACCCAGTACTTC | CASSLVSRTETQYF | TRBJ2-5 | NA | NA | TRBV11-2
TGTGCCAGCAGCTTACTAGCGGACCTATACAATGAGCAGTTCTTC | CASSLLADLYNEQFF | TRBJ2-1 | TRBD2 | NA | TRBV7-3
TGTGCCACCAGCAGAAGGGGGGGTGAGCAGTTCTTC | CATSRRGGEQFF | TRBJ2-1 | NA | few | TRBV15
TGTGCCAGCAGCTTGACAGGCCGGAACACTGAAGCTTTCTTT | CASSLTGRNTEAFF | TRBJ1-1 | NA | NA | TRBV7-3
TGCGCCAGCAGCTTGGGGCCCCGAGGGACTAGTCGTGTAGATACGCAGTATTTT | CASSLGPRGTSRVDTQYF | TRBJ2-3 | TRBD2 | NA | TRBV5-1
TGTGCCAGCAGCTTAGACGTGGGGGTGACCCAGTACTTC | CASSLDVGVTQYF | TRBJ2-5 | NA | NA | TRBV7-6
TGTGCCAGCTCGCCCGGACTAGCGGAAACCTACGAGCAGTACTTC | CASSPGLAETYEQYF | TRBJ2-7 | TRBD2 | NA | TRBV18
TGTGCCAGCACGCCGGGACAGGCCGTCACCGGGGAGCTGTTTTTT | CASTPGQAVTGELFF | TRBJ2-2 | TRBD1 | NA | TRBV6-5
TGTGCCACCATGCGCTGGGAATCCGACACCGGGGAGCTGTTTTTT | CATMRWESDTGELFF | TRBJ2-2 | NA | NA | TRBV15